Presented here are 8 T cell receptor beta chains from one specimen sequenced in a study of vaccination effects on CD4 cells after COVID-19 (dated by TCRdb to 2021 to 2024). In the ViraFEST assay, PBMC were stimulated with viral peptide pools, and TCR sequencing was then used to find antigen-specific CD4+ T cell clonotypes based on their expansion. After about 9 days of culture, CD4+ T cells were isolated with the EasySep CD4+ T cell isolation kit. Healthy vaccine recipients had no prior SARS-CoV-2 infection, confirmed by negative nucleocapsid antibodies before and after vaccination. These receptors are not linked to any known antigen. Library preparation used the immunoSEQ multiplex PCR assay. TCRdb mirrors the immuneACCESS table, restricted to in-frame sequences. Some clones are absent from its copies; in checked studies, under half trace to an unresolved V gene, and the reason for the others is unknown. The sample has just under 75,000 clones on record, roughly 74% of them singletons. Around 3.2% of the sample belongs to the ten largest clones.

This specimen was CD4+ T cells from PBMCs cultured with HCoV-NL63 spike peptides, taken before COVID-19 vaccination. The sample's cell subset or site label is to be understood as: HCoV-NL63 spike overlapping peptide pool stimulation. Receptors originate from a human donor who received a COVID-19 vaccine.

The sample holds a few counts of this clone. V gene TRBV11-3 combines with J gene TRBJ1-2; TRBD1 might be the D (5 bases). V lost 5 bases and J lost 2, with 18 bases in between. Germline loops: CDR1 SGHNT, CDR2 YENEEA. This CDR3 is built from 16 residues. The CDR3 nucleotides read TGTGCCAGCAGCCCTGGTCCTGACAGCCCAAACTATGGCTACACCTTC. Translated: CASSPGPDSPNYGYTF.

As DNA, the CDR3 is TGTGCCAGCAGTGAATCGGGACAGGGGGCCTCTGGAAACACCATATATTTT. It yields the protein CASSESGQGASGNTIYF. This chain joins TRBV6-1 and TRBJ1-3; 12 bases agree with TRBD1. Germline CDR1 and CDR2: MNHNS and SASEGT. V was clipped by 2 bases and J by 0 bases; unmatched bases: 2. The CDR3 consists of 17 residues.

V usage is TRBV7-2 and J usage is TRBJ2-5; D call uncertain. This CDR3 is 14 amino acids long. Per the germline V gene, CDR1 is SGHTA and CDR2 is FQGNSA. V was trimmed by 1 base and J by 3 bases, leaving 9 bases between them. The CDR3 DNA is TGTGCCAGCAGCTTAGGCAGTACAGAAGAGACCCAGTACTTC. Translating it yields CASSLGSTEETQYF.

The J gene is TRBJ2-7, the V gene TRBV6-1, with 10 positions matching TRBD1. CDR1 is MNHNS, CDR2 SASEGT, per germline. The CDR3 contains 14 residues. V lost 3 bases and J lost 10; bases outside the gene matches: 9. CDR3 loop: CASSDMRQGAIQYV. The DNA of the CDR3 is TGTGCCAGCAGTGATATGAGACAGGGGGCGATTCAGTACGTC.

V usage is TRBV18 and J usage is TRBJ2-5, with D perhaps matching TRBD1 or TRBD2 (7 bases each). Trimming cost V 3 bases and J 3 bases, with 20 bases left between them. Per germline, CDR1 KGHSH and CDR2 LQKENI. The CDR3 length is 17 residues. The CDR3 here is CASSPPNRGSGEETQYF. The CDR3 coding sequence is TGTGCCAGCTCACCCCCAAACAGGGGAAGCGGGGAAGAGACCCAGTACTTC.

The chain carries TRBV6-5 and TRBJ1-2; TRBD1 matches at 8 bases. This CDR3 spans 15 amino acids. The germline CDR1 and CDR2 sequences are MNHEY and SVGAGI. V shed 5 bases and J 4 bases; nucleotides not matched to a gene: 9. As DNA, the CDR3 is TGTGCCAGCAGTCCGCCGGGACAGGTCCTCTATGGCTACACCTTC. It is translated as CASSPPGQVLYGYTF.

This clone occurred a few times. CDR3 sequence: CASSRQSSGANVLTF. In DNA form, the CDR3 reads TGTGCCAGTAGTAGACAGAGCTCTGGGGCCAACGTCCTGACTTTC. The chain links TRBV19 to TRBJ2-6; tentative D call: TRBD1 (5 bases). The CDR3 sequence is 15 residues long. V was cut by 4 bases and J by 0 bases, with 7 bases left in between. Germline values: CDR1 LNHDA, CDR2 SQIVND (reference sequence).

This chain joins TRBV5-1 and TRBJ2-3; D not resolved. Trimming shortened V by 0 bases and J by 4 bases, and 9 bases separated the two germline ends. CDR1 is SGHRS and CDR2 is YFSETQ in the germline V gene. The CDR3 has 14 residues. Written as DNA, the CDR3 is TGCGCCAGCAGCTTGGAAGGGATGGCAGATACGCAGTATTTT. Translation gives CASSLEGMADTQYF.